Below are 26 T cell receptor beta chains sequenced from a single sample in a study of T cells after yellow fever vaccination. TCRdb reprocessed the 5' RACE reads with MiXCR, giving one entry per CDR3 protein. The table has some 350,000 distinct CDR3 sequences, almost 4% seen once. Here the sequenced sample was PBMCs, taken 5 days after the yellow fever booster vaccination. The receptors come from a man in his late teens or twenties who received the YFV17D yellow fever vaccine.

This clonotype was picked up many times. The gene calls are TRBV20-1 and TRBJ1-2; no reliable D call. This CDR3 is 14 amino acids long. The V gene lost 3 bases and the J gene lost 4 bases, with 15 bases spanning the gap. Germline loops: CDR1 DFQATT, CDR2 SNEGSKA (reference sequence). CDR3 DNA sequence: TGCAGTGCTAGGTCGCCCGGGAGAGGCTATGGCTACACCTTC. As protein: CSARSPGRGYGYTF.

The genes are TRBV28 and TRBJ2-3; 9 bases are a match to TRBD1. CDR1 and CDR2 (germline): MDHEN, SYDVKM. The trim removed 7 bases at V and 4 bases at J, leaving 9 bases unmatched. The CDR3 covers 15 residues. The CDR3 nucleotides are TGTGCCAGCACCGTCGGACAGGGGAACCCAGATACGCAGTATTTT. Translation: CASTVGQGNPDTQYF.

The chain joins TRBV27 to TRBJ2-7, with D tentatively TRBD1 (5 bases). The germline V and J ends were trimmed by 2 bases and 3 bases, with 11 bases remaining between them. Per the germline V gene, CDR1 is MNHEY and CDR2 is SMNVEV (reference sequence). The CDR3 length is 14 residues. DNA for the CDR3: TGTGCCAGCAGTTTACGACCCCAGGGCTACGAGCAGTACGTC. This gives the protein CASSLRPQGYEQYV.

This clonotype was detected many times. The chain uses TRBV5-1 and TRBJ2-5; weak D call: TRBD1 (6 bases). This CDR3 contains 14 residues. From germline, CDR1 is SGHRS and CDR2 YFSETQ. V was cut by 2 bases and J by 3 bases, with 11 bases left in between. The DNA of the CDR3 is TGCGCCAGCAGCTTCTGGGGGCTGGAAGAGACCCAGTACTTC. Its translation: CASSFWGLEETQYF.

This clonotype came up a few times. The genes are TRBV29-1 and TRBJ2-1, with TRBD2 as a possible D gene (6 bases). V shed 8 bases and J shed 2 bases, with 22 bases lying between them. This CDR3 spans 16 amino acids. Germline CDR1 SQVTM, CDR2 ANQGSEA. In DNA, the CDR3 is TGCAGCACATGGGGGGTAGAGGGGCGCCCCTACAATGAGCAGTTCTTC. Amino acid sequence: CSTWGVEGRPYNEQFF.

This clonotype has just a few counts. The chain has TRBV27 and TRBJ2-4; the match to TRBD2 covers 7 bases. Losses at the gene ends were 4 bases for V and 6 bases for J; bases not matched to a gene: 15. In germline, CDR1 is MNHEY, CDR2 SMNVEV (reference sequence). The CDR3 runs 17 residues. CDR3 nucleotides: TGTGCCAGCAGTTCGCCGGGGGGTCGACACGGGGCAAACATTCAGTACTTC. This codes for CASSSPGGRHGANIQYF.

This clonotype was observed a few times. This sequence joins TRBV10-3 and TRBJ1-1; 10 nucleotides match TRBD1. The V and J ends lost 6 bases and 4 bases, in that order; junction bases with no gene match: 5. The CDR3 length is 14 residues. The germline V gene encodes CDR1 ENHRY and CDR2 SYGVKD. CDR3 sequence: CAIRATGGFTEAFF. CDR3 bases: TGTGCCATCAGGGCGACAGGGGGCTTCACTGAAGCTTTCTTT.

The chain uses TRBV20-1 and TRBJ1-1, with 9 bases identical to TRBD1. This CDR3 is 14 amino acids long. CDR1 and CDR2 (germline): DFQATT, SNEGSKA (reference sequence). The V gene end was trimmed by 6 bases and the J gene end by 3 bases; junction bases not matched to a gene: 8. CDR3 sequence reads: CSATVGQGDTEAFF. In DNA form, the CDR3 reads TGCAGTGCCACGGTGGGACAGGGCGACACTGAAGCTTTCTTT.

Only a few counts were recorded for this clonotype. The chain employs TRBV20-1 and TRBJ2-5; D unresolved. The CDR3 contains 12 residues. The germline V and J ends were trimmed by 4 bases and 1 base, with 7 bases remaining between them. Germline V gene lookup returns CDR1 DFQATT and CDR2 SNEGSKA (reference sequence). CDR3 sequence: CSATQSQETQYF. Here the CDR3 DNA reads TGCAGTGCTACACAATCCCAAGAGACCCAGTACTTC.

The sample holds a few counts of this clonotype. The rearrangement uses TRBV5-4 and TRBJ1-2, with a tentative D call TRBD1 (6 bases). Germline V gene lookup returns CDR1 SGHNT and CDR2 YYREEE (reference sequence). The CDR3 loop spans 17 amino acids. Deletions cut 4 bases from V and 3 bases from J, with 22 bases between. CDR3 nucleotides: TGTGCCAGCAGCAAGGGGGAGCTTCTACGTCTCGACTATGGCTACACCTTC. It translates to CASSKGELLRLDYGYTF.

This clonotype has at least ten counts. The gene calls are TRBV20-1 and TRBJ1-1; D ambiguous. CDR3 size: 12 residues. Deletions cut 1 base from V and 4 bases from J, with 7 bases between. The germline CDR1 and CDR2 sequences are DFQATT and SNEGSKA (reference sequence). CDR3 DNA: TGCAGTGCTAGAGGATGGGGCACTGAAGCTTTCTTT. Translation gives CSARGWGTEAFF.

This clonotype was seen repeatedly, ten times or more. The chain employs TRBV20-1 and TRBJ2-3, with TRBD1 as a possible D gene (6 bases). With 5 bases removed from V and 4 bases from J, the gap between germline ends came to 16 bases. Germline assignment: CDR1 DFQATT and CDR2 SNEGSKA (reference sequence). The CDR3 extends over 14 amino acids. The CDR3 nucleotides read TGCAGTGCTCCTAAACAGGGAAGGGCAGATACGCAGTATTTT. Encoded protein: CSAPKQGRADTQYF.

This clonotype came up a few times. The chain links TRBV15 to TRBJ2-3; D tentatively fits TRBD1 or TRBD2 (6 bases each). This CDR3 has 16 residues. Germline V gene data show CDR1 as LNHNV and CDR2 as YYDKDF (reference sequence). V gave up 6 bases and J gave up 6 bases, with 22 bases separating them. The CDR3 DNA is TGTGCCACCAGTCTTACTCCGGGACACGGAGGGGATACGCAGTATTTT. It codes for CATSLTPGHGGDTQYF.

In this sample, this clonotype turned up a few times. J is TRBJ1-5 and V is TRBV5-8, with D possibly being TRBD1 (6 bases). Germline assignment: CDR1 SGHTS and CDR2 YDEGEE. V lost 0 bases, J lost 6 bases, and 16 bases lay in between. This CDR3 is 16 amino acids long. The CDR3 loop is CASSLGVTGSAQPQHF. The DNA for the CDR3 is TGTGCCAGCAGCTTGGGGGTGACAGGATCTGCTCAGCCCCAGCATTTT.

This clonotype was recorded many times. The genes are TRBV7-9 and TRBJ1-1; TRBD1 might be the D (5 bases). V lost 3 bases to trimming and J lost 3 bases, with 8 bases between them. There are 13 residues in the CDR3. Germline CDR1 is SEHNR and CDR2 is FQNEAQ (reference sequence). CDR3 sequence: CASSFSGDTEAFF. The CDR3 region has the DNA TGTGCCAGCAGCTTTTCGGGGGACACTGAAGCTTTCTTT.

A few counts support this clonotype. The chain combines TRBV10-3 with TRBJ2-7; tentative D call: TRBD2 (6 bases). CDR3 length equals 14 residues. From germline, CDR1 is ENHRY and CDR2 SYGVKD. V gave up 10 bases and J gave up 4 bases, with 20 bases separating them. This CDR3 reads CATYGGPTDYEQYV. The CDR3 bases are TGTGCCACGTACGGGGGACCTACCGATTACGAGCAGTACGTC.

The V and J genes are TRBV12-3 or TRBV12-4 and TRBJ1-6; the D is unclear. V shed 5 bases and J shed 14 bases, with 16 bases lying between them. The CDR3 is made up of 13 amino acids. CDR3 protein: CASSTGPSTTLHF. CDR3 nucleotide sequence: TGTGCCAGCAGTACCGGGCCGTCTACAACCCTCCACTTT.

This clonotype was seen ten or more times. The chain combines TRBV28 with TRBJ2-7; 8 bases match TRBD1. Trimming took 4 bases from V and 3 from J; bases not matched to a gene: 8. This CDR3 is 15 amino acids long. The germline gives CDR1 MDHEN, CDR2 SYDVKM. The CDR3 reads CASSSETGAVYEQYV. The CDR3 DNA reads as TGTGCCAGCAGTTCTGAGACAGGGGCTGTCTACGAGCAGTACGTC.

The V call is TRBV6-5, the J call TRBJ1-2; possibly TRBD1 for D (6 bases). CDR1 and CDR2 from the germline V gene are MNHEY and SVGAGI. This CDR3 has 13 residues. Trimming shortened V by 6 bases and J by 8 bases, and 16 bases separated the two germline ends. The CDR3, as DNA: TGTGCCAGCAGATCCCCGGGGGCCGAGGGCTACACCTTC. Translated: CASRSPGAEGYTF.

Only a few counts were recorded for this clonotype. The chain uses TRBV20-1 and TRBJ1-1; 9 bases fit TRBD1. Looked up from germline, CDR1 is DFQATT and CDR2 is SNEGSKA (reference sequence). The V segment lost 1 base and the J segment 4 bases; nucleotides outside the gene matches: 1. The CDR3 consists of 13 residues. The CDR3 region has the DNA TGCAGTGCTAGAGCGGGACAGGGCACTGAAGCTTTCTTT. Translating it yields CSARAGQGTEAFF.

The CDR3 protein is CASSTPPTASRGYTF. For the CDR3, the DNA is TGTGCCAGTAGTACCCCCCCGACAGCTTCCCGTGGCTACACCTTC. V and J are TRBV19 and TRBJ1-2, with D perhaps TRBD1 (5 bases). V was trimmed by 4 bases and J by 7 bases, leaving 19 bases between them. Germline CDR1 is LNHDA and CDR2 is SQIVND (reference sequence). The CDR3 extends over 15 amino acids.

A few counts support this clonotype. This chain uses TRBV5-1 with TRBJ1-1; 7 nucleotides agree with TRBD1. The CDR3 extends over 17 amino acids. V lost 7 bases and J lost 0; bases outside the gene matches: 15. Germline V gene sequence: CDR1 SGHRS, CDR2 YFSETQ. The CDR3 DNA reads TGCGCCAGCCGCTCACAGGGGCGGTTAGGGGTGAACACTGAAGCTTTCTTT. Its protein is CASRSQGRLGVNTEAFF.

The chain is built from TRBV20-1 and TRBJ2-4, with D possibly matching TRBD1 (8 bases). Germline loops: CDR1 DFQATT, CDR2 SNEGSKA (reference sequence). The CDR3 is made up of 15 amino acids. Trimming took 6 bases from V and 1 from J, leaving 16 bases between them. The DNA for the CDR3 is TGCAGTGCACCGGACAGGGACTACGCCAAAAACATTCAGTACTTC. Amino acids: CSAPDRDYAKNIQYF.

The chain uses TRBV7-6 and TRBJ1-1, with a tentative D call TRBD1 (5 bases). The length of the CDR3 is 14 residues. V was pared by 8 bases and J by 1 base, with 14 bases between. CDR1 SGHVS and CDR2 FNYEAQ come from the germline V gene. CDR3 sequence (DNA): TGTGCCAGCGGACAAATAACCTCGAACACTGAAGCTTTCTTT. Amino acid sequence: CASGQITSNTEAFF.

Only a few counts were recorded for this clonotype. The chain recombines TRBV20-1 with TRBJ2-1; 8 nucleotides line up with TRBD2. Germline V gene lookup returns CDR1 DFQATT and CDR2 SNEGSKA (reference sequence). CDR3 size: 15 residues. The junction had 4 bases not matched to a gene; V was cut back by 3 bases and J by 0 bases. CDR3 nucleotide sequence: TGCAGTGCTAGTCACCGGGGGGGCTCCTACAATGAGCAGTTCTTC. This sequence encodes CSASHRGGSYNEQFF.

This clonotype was seen repeatedly, ten times or more. The chain recombines TRBV11-1 with TRBJ1-1; 9 nucleotides line up with TRBD1. The ends lost 5 bases at V and 6 bases at J; junction bases unmatched: 4. This CDR3 has 13 amino acids. The germline gives CDR1 SGHAT, CDR2 FQDESV (reference sequence). The CDR3 region is CASSRQGGAEAFF. The CDR3 bases are TGTGCCAGCAGCCGACAGGGGGGCGCTGAAGCTTTCTTT.